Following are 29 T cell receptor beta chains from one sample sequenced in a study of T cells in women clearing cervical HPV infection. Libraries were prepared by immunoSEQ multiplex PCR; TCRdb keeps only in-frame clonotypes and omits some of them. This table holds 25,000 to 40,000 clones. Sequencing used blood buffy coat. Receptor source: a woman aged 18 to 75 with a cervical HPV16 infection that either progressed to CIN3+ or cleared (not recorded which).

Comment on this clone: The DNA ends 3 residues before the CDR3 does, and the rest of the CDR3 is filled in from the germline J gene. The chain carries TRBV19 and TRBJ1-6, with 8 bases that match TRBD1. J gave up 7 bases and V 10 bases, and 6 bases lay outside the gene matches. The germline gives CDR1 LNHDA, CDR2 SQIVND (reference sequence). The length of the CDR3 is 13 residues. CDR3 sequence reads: CATSGTGNSPLHF. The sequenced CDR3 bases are TGTGCCACCTCCGGGACAGGAAATTCACCC.

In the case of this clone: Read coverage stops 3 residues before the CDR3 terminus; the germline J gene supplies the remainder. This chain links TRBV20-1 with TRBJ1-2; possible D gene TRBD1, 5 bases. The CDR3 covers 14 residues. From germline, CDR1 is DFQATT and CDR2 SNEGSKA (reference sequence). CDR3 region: CSALGQGSQETYTF. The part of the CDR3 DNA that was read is TGCAGTGCGCTGGGTCAGGGATCCCAAGAGACC.

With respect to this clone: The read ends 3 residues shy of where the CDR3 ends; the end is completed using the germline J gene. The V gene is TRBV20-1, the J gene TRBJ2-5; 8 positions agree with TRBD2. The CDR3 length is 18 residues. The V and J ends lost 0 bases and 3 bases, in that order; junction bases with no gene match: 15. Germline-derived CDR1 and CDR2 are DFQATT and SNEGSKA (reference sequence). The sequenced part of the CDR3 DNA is TGCAGTGCTAGAGAGCTGGGGACGGCCGGGACTAGAGAAGAGACC. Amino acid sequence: CSARELGTAGTREET. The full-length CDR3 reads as CSARELGTAGTREETQYF.

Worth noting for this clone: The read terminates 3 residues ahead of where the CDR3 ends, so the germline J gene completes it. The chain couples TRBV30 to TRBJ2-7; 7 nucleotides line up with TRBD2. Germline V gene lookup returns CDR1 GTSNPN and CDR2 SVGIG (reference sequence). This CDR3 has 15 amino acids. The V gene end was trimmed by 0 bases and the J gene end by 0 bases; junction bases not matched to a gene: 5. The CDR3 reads CAWSVVGGSSYEQYF. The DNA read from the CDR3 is TGTGCCTGGAGTGTCGTCGGGGGGAGCTCCTACGAG.

This CDR3 reads CAWSEGYEQYF. The sequenced part of the CDR3 DNA is TGTGCCTGGAGTGAGGGGTACGAG. This chain links TRBV30 with TRBJ2-7, with D perhaps matching TRBD1 (5 bases). The sequenced fragment ends 3 residues before the CDR3 boundary, so the rest is inferred from the germline J gene. The V gene lost 1 base and the J gene lost 4 bases, with 5 bases spanning the gap. The CDR3 has 11 amino acids. Germline CDR1 is GTSNPN and CDR2 is SVGIG (reference sequence). The full variable domain, with the rest looked up from reference TRBV30 and TRBJ2-7, is SQTIHQWPATLVQPVGSPLSLECTVEGTSNPNLYWYRQAAGRGLQLLFYSVGIGQISSEVPQNLSASRPQDRQFILSSKKLLLSDSGFYLCAWSEGYEQYFGPGTRLTVT.

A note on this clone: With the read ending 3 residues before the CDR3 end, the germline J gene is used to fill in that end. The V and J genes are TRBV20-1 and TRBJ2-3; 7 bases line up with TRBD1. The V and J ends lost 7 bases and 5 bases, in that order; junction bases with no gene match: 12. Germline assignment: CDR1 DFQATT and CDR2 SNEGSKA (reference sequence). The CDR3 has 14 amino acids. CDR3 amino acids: CSVARQGVGDTQYF. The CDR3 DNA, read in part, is TGCAGTGTAGCGAGGCAGGGGGTGGGAGATACG.

The CDR3 loop reads CASSPREHGELFF. The CDR3 DNA, read in part, is TGTGCCAGCAGCCCCCGAGAGCACGGGGAG. The gene calls are TRBV11-2 and TRBJ2-2, with unresolved D. The CDR3 extends 3 residues past the end of the read, so its final part is completed from the germline J gene. From germline, CDR1 is SGHAT and CDR2 FQNNGV. The CDR3 sequence is 13 residues long. V was shortened by 5 bases and J by 7 bases, with 11 bases between the two germline ends. Drawing the rest from reference TRBV11-2 and TRBJ2-2, the complete variable domain is EAGVAQSPRYKIIEKRQSVAFWCNPISGHATLYWYQQILGQGPKLLIQFQNNGVVDDSQLPKDRFSAERLKGVDSTLKIQPAKLEDSAVYLCASSPREHGELFFGEGSRLTVL.

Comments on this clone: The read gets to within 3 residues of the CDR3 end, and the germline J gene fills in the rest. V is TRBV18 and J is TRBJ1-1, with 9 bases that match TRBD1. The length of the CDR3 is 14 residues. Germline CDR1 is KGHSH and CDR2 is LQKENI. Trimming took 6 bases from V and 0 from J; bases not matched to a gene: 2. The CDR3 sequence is CASSGDRVNTEAFF. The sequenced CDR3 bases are TGTGCCAGCTCGGGGGACAGGGTGAACACTGAA. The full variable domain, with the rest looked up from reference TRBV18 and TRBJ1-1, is NAGVMQNPRHLVRRRGQEARLRCSPMKGHSHVYWYRQLPEEGLKFMVYLQKENIIDESGMPKERFSAEFPKEGPSILRIQQVVRGDSAAYFCASSGDRVNTEAFFGQGTRLTVV.

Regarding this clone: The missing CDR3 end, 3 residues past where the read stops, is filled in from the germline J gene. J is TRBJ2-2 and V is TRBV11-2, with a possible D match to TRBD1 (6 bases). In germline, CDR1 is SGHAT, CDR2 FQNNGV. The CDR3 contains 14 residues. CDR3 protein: CASSSGVPDEKLFF. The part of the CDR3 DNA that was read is TGTGCCAGCAGCTCAGGGGTCCCTGATGAAAAG.

The sequenced CDR3 bases are TGCGCCAGCAGTGCAGGGGGCACCGGAAACACC. Protein product: CASSAGGTGNT. From start to end, the CDR3 is CASSAGGTGNTIYF. The rearrangement links TRBV10-2 to TRBJ1-3, with 8 bases aligning to TRBD1. The CDR3 end falls 3 residues outside the read, so it is completed with the germline J gene. The length of the CDR3 is 14 residues. Germline-derived CDR1 and CDR2 are WSHSY and SAAADI. V was clipped by 4 bases and J by 4 bases; unmatched bases: 3.

The DNA read from the CDR3 is TGTGCCTGGACAGGGGGTGCGTACAATGAG. Translation: CAWTGGAYNE. The CDR3 reads in full as CAWTGGAYNEQFF. V usage is TRBV30 and J usage is TRBJ2-1, with 7 positions matching TRBD1. The read halts 3 residues ahead of the CDR3 end, with the missing end drawn from the germline J gene. Germline CDR1 GTSNPN, CDR2 SVGIG (reference sequence). The CDR3 is made up of 13 amino acids. The V segment lost 4 bases and the J segment 4 bases; nucleotides outside the gene matches: 4.

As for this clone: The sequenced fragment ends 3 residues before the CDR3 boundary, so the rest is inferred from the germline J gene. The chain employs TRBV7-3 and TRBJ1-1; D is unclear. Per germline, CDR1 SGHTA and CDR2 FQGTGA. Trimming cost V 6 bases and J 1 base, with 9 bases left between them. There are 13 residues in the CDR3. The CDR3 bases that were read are TGTGCCAGCAGTATCCACGGGAACACTGAA. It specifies CASSIHGNTE. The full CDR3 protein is CASSIHGNTEAFF.

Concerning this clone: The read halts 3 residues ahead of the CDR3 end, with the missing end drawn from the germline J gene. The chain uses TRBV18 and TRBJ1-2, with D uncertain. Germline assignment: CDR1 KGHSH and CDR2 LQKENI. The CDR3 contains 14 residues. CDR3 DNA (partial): TGTGCCAGCTCACCGAGCGGAATGTCGACCGAC. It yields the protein CASSPSGMSTD. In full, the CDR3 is CASSPSGMSTDYTF.

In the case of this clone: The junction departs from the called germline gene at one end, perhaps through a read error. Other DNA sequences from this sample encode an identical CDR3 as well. The sequenced CDR3 bases are TGTGCCAGCAGCTTGGGGACAGGAAACACT. Encoded protein: CASSLGTGNT. The whole CDR3 protein is CASSLGTGNTIYF. V is TRBV5-6 and J is TRBJ1-3; 7 nucleotides align to TRBD1. The CDR3 extends 3 residues past the end of the read, so its final part is completed from the germline J gene. The CDR3 has 13 amino acids. The germline V gene encodes CDR1 SGHDT and CDR2 YYEEEE.

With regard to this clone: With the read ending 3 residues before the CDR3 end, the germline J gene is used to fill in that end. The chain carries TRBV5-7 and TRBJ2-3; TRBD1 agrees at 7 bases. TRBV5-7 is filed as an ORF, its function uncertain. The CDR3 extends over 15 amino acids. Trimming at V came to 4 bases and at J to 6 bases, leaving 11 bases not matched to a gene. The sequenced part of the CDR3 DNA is TGTGCCAGCAGCCCTAGACCGGACAGGTCTGATACG. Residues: CASSPRPDRSDT. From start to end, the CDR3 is CASSPRPDRSDTQYF.

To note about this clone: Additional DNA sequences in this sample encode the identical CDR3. The CDR3 DNA, read in part, is TGCAGTGCACAGCTACAGGGGGGACAAGAGACC. It translates to CSAQLQGGQET. The entire CDR3 sequence reads CSAQLQGGQETQYF. This chain links TRBV20-1 with TRBJ2-5; 8 nucleotides align to TRBD1. The read ends 3 residues early relative to the CDR3; the germline J gene fills the gap. V trimming: 6 bases; J trimming: 2 bases; junction bases outside the gene matches: 8. CDR1 and CDR2 from the germline V gene are DFQATT and SNEGSKA (reference sequence). The CDR3 has 14 amino acids.

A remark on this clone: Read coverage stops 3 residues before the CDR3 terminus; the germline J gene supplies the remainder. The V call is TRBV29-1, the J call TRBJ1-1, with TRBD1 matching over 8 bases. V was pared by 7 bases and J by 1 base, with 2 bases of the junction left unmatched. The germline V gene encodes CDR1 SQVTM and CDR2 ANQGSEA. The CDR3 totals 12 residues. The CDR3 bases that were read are TGCAGCGCTGGGACAGGGAACACTGAA. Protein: CSAGTGNTE. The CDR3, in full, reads CSAGTGNTEAFF.

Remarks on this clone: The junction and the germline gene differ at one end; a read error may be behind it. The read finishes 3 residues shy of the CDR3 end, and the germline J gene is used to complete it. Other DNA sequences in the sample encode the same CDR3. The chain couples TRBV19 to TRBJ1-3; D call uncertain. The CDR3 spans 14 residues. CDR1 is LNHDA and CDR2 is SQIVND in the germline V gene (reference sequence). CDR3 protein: CASSNPGSGNTIYF. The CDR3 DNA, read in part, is TGTGCCAGTAGTAACCCGGGGTCTGGAAACACT.

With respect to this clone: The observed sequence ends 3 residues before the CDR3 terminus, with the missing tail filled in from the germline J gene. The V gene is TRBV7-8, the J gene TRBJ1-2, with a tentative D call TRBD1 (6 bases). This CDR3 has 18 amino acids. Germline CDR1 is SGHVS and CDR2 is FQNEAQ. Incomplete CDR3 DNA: TGTGCCAGCAGCCCTCGGGGGCTAGCGGGGCATAGCTCCTACGAC. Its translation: CASSPRGLAGHSSYD. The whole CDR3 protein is CASSPRGLAGHSSYDYTF.

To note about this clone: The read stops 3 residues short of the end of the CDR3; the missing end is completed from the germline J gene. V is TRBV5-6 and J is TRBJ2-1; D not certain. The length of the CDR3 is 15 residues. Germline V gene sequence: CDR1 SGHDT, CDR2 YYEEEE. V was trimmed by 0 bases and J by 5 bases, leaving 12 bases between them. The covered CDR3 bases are TGTGCCAGCAGCTTGGGCCAGGTCCTCCACAATGAG. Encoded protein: CASSLGQVLHNE. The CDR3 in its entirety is CASSLGQVLHNEQFF.

CDR3 DNA (partial): TGTGCCAGCAGCTTACTTCGAGGCAGTTCCTACGAG. As protein: CASSLLRGSSYE. The full CDR3 protein is CASSLLRGSSYEQYF. The chain carries TRBV7-2 and TRBJ2-7; no firm D call. The read terminates 3 residues before the CDR3 end, so the remaining end is supplied by the germline J gene. The CDR3 sequence is 15 residues long. Germline V gene data show CDR1 as SGHTA and CDR2 as FQGNSA. V was trimmed by 2 bases and J by 1 base, leaving 12 bases between them.

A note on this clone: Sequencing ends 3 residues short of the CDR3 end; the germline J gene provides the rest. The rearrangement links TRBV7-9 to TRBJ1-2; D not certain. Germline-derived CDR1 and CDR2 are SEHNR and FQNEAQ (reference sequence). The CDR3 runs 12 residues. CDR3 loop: CASSFEAVDYTF. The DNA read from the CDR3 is TGTGCCAGCAGCTTCGAAGCGGTCGAC.

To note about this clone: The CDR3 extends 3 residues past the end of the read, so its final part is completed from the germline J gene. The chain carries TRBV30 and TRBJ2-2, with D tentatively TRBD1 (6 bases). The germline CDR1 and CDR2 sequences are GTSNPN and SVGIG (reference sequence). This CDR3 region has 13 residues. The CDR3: CAWSRDKNSPLFF. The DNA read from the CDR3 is TGTGCCTGGAGTAGGGACAAAAATTCGCCG.

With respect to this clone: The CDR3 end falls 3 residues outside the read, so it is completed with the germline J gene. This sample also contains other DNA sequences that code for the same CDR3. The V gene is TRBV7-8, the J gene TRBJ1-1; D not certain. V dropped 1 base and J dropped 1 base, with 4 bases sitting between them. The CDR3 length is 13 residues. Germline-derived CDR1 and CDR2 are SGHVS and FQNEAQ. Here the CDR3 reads CASSLEGNTEAFF. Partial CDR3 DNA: TGTGCCAGCAGCTTAGAGGGGAACACTGAA.

The CDR3 loop is CASSVEIGGGSYNEQFF. The sequenced part of the CDR3 DNA is TGTGCCAGCAGCGTAGAAATAGGCGGGGGATCCTACAATGAG. J is TRBJ2-1 and V is TRBV9; 7 bases fit TRBD2. The CDR3 extends 3 residues past the end of the read, so its final part is completed from the germline J gene. This CDR3 has 17 residues. With V trimmed by 0 bases and J by 1 base, 7 bases remained unmatched. Germline loops: CDR1 SGDLS, CDR2 YYNGEE.

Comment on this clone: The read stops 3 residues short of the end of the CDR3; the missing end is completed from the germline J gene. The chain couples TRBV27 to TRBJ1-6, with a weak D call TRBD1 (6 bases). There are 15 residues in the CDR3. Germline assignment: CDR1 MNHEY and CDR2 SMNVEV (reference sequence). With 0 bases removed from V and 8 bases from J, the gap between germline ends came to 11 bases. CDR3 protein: CASSLSWQGYSPLHF. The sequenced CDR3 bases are TGTGCCAGCAGTTTATCGTGGCAGGGGTATTCACCC.

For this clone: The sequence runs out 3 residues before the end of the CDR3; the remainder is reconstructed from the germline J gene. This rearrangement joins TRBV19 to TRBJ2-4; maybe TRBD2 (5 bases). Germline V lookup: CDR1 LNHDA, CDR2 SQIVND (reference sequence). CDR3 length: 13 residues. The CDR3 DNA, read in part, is TGTGCCAGTAGTAGGGCGGGTTTGGACGGT. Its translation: CASSRAGLDG. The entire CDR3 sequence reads CASSRAGLDGQYF. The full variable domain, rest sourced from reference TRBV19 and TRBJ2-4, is DGGITQSPKYLFRKEGQNVTLSCEQNLNHDAMYWYRQDPGQGLRLIYYSQIVNDFQKGDIAEGYSVSREKKESFPLTVTSAQKNPTAFYLCASSRAGLDGQYFGAGTRLSVL.

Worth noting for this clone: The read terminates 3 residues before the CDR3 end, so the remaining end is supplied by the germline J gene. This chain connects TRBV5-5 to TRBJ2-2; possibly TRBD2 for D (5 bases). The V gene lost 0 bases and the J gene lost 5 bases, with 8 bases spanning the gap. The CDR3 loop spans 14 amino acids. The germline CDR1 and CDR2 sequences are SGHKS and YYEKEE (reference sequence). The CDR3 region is CASSLVPGTGELFF. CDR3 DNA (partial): TGTGCCAGCAGCTTGGTCCCGGGGACCGGGGAG.

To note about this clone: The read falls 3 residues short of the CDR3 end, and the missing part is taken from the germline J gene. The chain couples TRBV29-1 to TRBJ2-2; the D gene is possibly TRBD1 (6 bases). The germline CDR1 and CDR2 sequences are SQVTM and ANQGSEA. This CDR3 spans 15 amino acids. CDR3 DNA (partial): TGCAGCGTTGAACAGGGGCCGGGTGGGGCCAACGTG. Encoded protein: CSVEQGPGGANV. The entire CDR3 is CSVEQGPGGANVLFF.